Described below is a single T cell receptor (beta chain) sequence and its context. In this sample, this clonotype turned up many times. The specificity of this receptor is unknown. Base quality data are lacking; no much larger clone is found one base away. Libraries of naive CD8 T cells were generated from roughly 21,000 to 960,000 sorted cells, with 10%, 30% or 50% of the purified RNA used. Naive CD8 T cells, defined as CD8+CD4-CCR7+CD45RA+, were FACS-sorted into RLT Plus buffer on a BD FACSAria II. To test detection sensitivity, Jurkat RNA equivalent to roughly eleven TCR copies was spiked into samples of about 19,000-1,100,000 naive CD8 T cells. Enrichment of CD8 T cells was performed with RosetteSep CD8+ T Cell Enrichment Cocktail and Ficoll-Paque, after which ACK red cell lysis was carried out. The library was obtained by PCR. The data were produced on an Illumina HiSeq 4000. Bulk TCR libraries were prepared as previously described, using TCR primers listed in Table S5. Purification of total RNA was performed with the Qiagen AllPrep DNA/RNA kit. Reads from multiple sequencing runs of the same library were pooled before analysis. The study's processing was this. Only reads with exact TCR constant sequence were kept, trimmed to 150 nt, and grouped by their 12-nt molecular barcodes. Reads in each barcode group were sub-clustered using a 15% Levenshtein threshold, and a quality-weighted consensus sequence was built for each RNA molecule. Non-functional sequences were removed, as were lower-count sequences one edit away from another. Based on a fit of two negative binomial distributions, barcode sub-clusters having less than 20% of the maximum read count were discarded. TCRdb passed the public sequencing reads through fastp at Q25 and MiXCR, retaining productive beta sequences. Rows are unified per CDR3 protein, each entry keeping the most common DNA and genes. In this record, the V and J calls reflect TCRdb's handling and not the investigators' own analysis. In this sample the table shows around 460,000 distinct CDR3 sequences, 20% to 25% of which occur a single time. More than 0.8% of the sample belongs to the ten largest clones.

These data belong to a study of molecular identifiers for immune sequencing clone quantification (dated by TCRdb to about 2018). Background for the entire study: In a replicate experiment, RNA from roughly 20,000 or 100,000 naive CD8 T cells was split into five aliquots, four of which were sequenced. This methods study benchmarked molecular-identifier clustering-based TCR repertoire sequencing (MIDCIRS) and TCR RNA copy counting, using CD8 T cells to do so.

Broad study findings and their caveats: Approximately 3 recovered TCR RNA copies per cell were obtained by modeling, versus around 10 by digital PCR, implying a capture efficiency of about 30%. A single cell's worth of spiked-in Jurkat TCR RNA was reported detectable even among about a million naive CD8 T cells. In CMV-specific effector cells, over 99% of molecules were held by clones above 20 RNA copies, whereas under 1% of molecules were held by such clones in naive cells. When barcode sub-clustering was left out, chimeric consensus sequences inflated TCR diversity, with chimeras reaching as high as 47%. Highly expanded clone sizes could be underestimated because identical TCR molecules may share a barcode. The naive libraries included spiked-in Jurkat TCR RNA (approximately 11 copies' worth), and this RNA is not part of the donor repertoire.

V lost 0 bases and J lost 5 bases; the stretch between them is 11 bases long. The germline V gene sets CDR1 to SGHRS and CDR2 to YFSETQ. Measured from the cysteine to the phenylalanine, the CDR3 is 15 residues long. The only DNA kept is the CDR3, 45 bases in frame from the first base. The sequencing sample was made of naive CD8+ T cells from blood, with Jurkat cell RNA spiked in. This specimen's cell subset or site label, interpreted: FACS-sorted CD8+CD4-CCR7+CD45RA+ naive T cells. Recombination joined TRBV5-1 with TRBJ1-4, with the D gene not clear enough to name. This TCR was sampled from a human donor in good health. Some libraries in this study had Jurkat cell RNA spiked in. The DNA sequence follows: TGCGCCAGCAGCTTGGCGTACAACAACAATGAAAAACTGTTTTTT. Its product reads: CASSLAYNNNEKLFF.